This paragraph reports one T cell receptor (beta chain). Its antigen is unidentified. At baseline, cycle 4 day 1, and cycle 7 day 1, blood was sampled. These data originate in a study of OX40 agonist ivuxolimab in advanced cancers. Per the germline V gene, CDR1 is GTSNPN and CDR2 is SVGIG (reference sequence). V lost 1 base to trimming and J lost 4 bases; unmatched junction nucleotides: 2. The CDR3 runs 13 residues. Study findings and constraints: Several nonresponders also turned out to have low normalized T-cell clonal expansion.

Generated by immunoSEQ multiplex PCR, the TCRdb table keeps only in-frame clones and is missing some. The sample has 25,000 to 35,000 clones, roughly 83% seen once. This rearrangement joins TRBV30 to TRBJ2-3; 7 positions match TRBD2. The material sequenced was CD4+ or CD8+ T cells sorted from blood, taken in a trial of the OX40 agonist ivuxolimab. The clonotype originates from an adult with an advanced solid tumor such as melanoma, head and neck, liver or kidney cancer. The CDR3 DNA follows: TGTGCCTGGAGTGCAGGACTAGCAGATACGCAGTATTTT. Translation gives CAWSAGLADTQYF.